A selection of T cell receptor beta chains follows, all from one sample in a study of blood T cell repertoires in COVID-19. Method: immunoSEQ multiplex PCR; TCRdb's copy keeps in-frame clones and lacks some. In the table there are approximately 100,000 clones, 91% of which are singletons. Material for sequencing was peripheral blood. These receptors were taken from a man aged 50 to 59 with acute or convalescent COVID-19. Both conserved end residues are part of each CDR3. A D gene is named only where the DNA matches it firmly. Clone size is given for some rows only: seen once, a few or many times, or a class if the clone is expanded.

TRBJ1-1	-	TRBV4-3	once	CASSQSWAFTEAFF	TGCGCCAGCAGCCAAAGCTGGGCGTTCACTGAAGCTTTCTTT
TRBJ1-2	-	TRBV6-1	once	CASSEAGAGNGYGYTF	TGTGCCAGCAGTGAAGCGGGGGCAGGGAACGGGTATGGCTACACCTTC
TRBJ1-4	-	TRBV19	few	CASSIWHLNEKLFF	TGTGCCAGTAGTATCTGGCACCTTAATGAAAAACTGTTTTTT
TRBJ1-1	-	TRBV19	-	CASSTARLENTEAFF	TGTGCCAGTAGTACCGCCCGACTCGAGAACACTGAAGCTTTCTTT
TRBJ2-7	TRBD1	TRBV6-2/TRBV6-3	-	CASSGGQGFEYEQYF	TGTGCCAGCAGCGGGGGACAGGGGTTCGAGTACGAGCAGTACTTC
TRBJ1-3	TRBD1	TRBV11-3	-	CASSIGTGNSGNTIYF	TGTGCCAGCAGCATCGGGACAGGAAACTCTGGAAACACCATATATTTT
TRBJ2-5	-	TRBV6-1	-	CASSDKYQETQYF	TGTGCCAGCAGTGACAAATACCAAGAGACCCAGTACTTC
TRBJ2-7	-	TRBV6-5	-	CATRGRRSSYEQYF	TGTGCCACCCGGGGTCGGAGAAGCTCCTACGAGCAGTACTTC
TRBJ2-7	TRBD1	TRBV2	once	CASSANRGYEQYF	TGTGCCAGCAGTGCTAACAGGGGCTACGAGCAGTACTTC
TRBJ2-7	TRBD2	TRBV7-2	-	CASSLDSGGAYEQYF	TGTGCCAGCAGCTTGGATAGCGGGGGGGCATACGAGCAGTACTTC
TRBJ2-3	TRBD1	TRBV2	-	CASSEQGQGYPGDTQYF	TGTGCCAGCAGTGAACAGGGACAGGGCTACCCGGGCGATACGCAGTATTTT
TRBJ2-3	-	TRBV3-1/TRBV3-2	-	CASRQISAGRRGTQYF	TGTGCCAGCAGACAAATCTCGGCGGGGCGGCGAGGGACGCAGTATTTT
TRBJ1-1	-	TRBV4-2	-	CASSPRTDRLNTEAFF	TGTGCCAGCAGCCCCCGTACTGACAGACTGAACACTGAAGCTTTCTTT
TRBJ1-4	TRBD1	TRBV7-9	-	CASSLGDRENEKLFF	TGTGCCAGCAGCTTAGGGGACAGGGAAAATGAAAAACTGTTTTTT
TRBJ2-5	TRBD2	TRBV7-9	-	CASSLVLAGQETQYF	TGTGCCAGCAGCTTAGTGCTAGCGGGCCAAGAGACCCAGTACTTC
TRBJ1-5	TRBD1	TRBV4-3	-	CASSQFLEGASNQPQHF	TGCGCCAGCAGCCAATTCCTAGAGGGGGCGAGCAATCAGCCCCAGCATTTT
TRBJ1-5	TRBD1	TRBV4-1	-	CASSQADRVNQPQHF	TGCGCCAGCAGCCAAGCCGACAGGGTAAATCAGCCCCAGCATTTT
TRBJ2-2	-	TRBV4-2	-	CASSQPDSTGELFF	TGTGCCAGCAGCCAACCCGACAGCACCGGGGAGCTGTTTTTT
TRBJ1-6	-	TRBV7-9	-	CASSSVLSPLHF	TGTGCCAGCAGCTCAGTTCTTTCACCCCTCCACTTT
TRBJ1-2	-	TRBV12-3/TRBV12-4	-	CASSLGLAVGYTF	TGTGCCAGCAGCCTGGGTCTGGCGGTCGGCTACACCTTC
TRBJ2-2	-	TRBV27	-	CASSLPGTGELFF	TGTGCCAGCAGTTTACCGGGAACCGGGGAGCTGTTTTTT
TRBJ1-1	TRBD1	TRBV19	-	CASSISGTGSTEAFF	TGTGCCAGTAGTATATCCGGGACAGGGTCTACTGAAGCTTTCTTT
TRBJ2-7	TRBD1	TRBV29-1	-	CSARQGDSYEQYF	TGCAGCGCAAGACAGGGCGACTCCTACGAGCAGTACTTC
TRBJ2-6	-	TRBV5-4	once	CASRLELQHPTGANVLTF	TGTGCCAGCAGGCTGGAATTACAGCACCCCACTGGGGCCAACGTCCTGACTTTC
TRBJ1-5	-	TRBV19	-	CASRTLRGDQPQHF	TGTGCCAGTAGGACATTAAGGGGTGATCAGCCCCAGCATTTT
TRBJ1-2	TRBD1	TRBV7-2	-	CASSPQGAHGYTF	TGTGCCAGCAGCCCACAGGGGGCGCATGGCTACACCTTC
TRBJ2-3	-	TRBV6-5	-	CASSYSIQGTDTQYF	TGTGCCAGCAGTTACTCGATCCAGGGAACAGATACGCAGTATTTT
TRBJ2-1	-	TRBV6-5	-	CASSYSRAYNEQFF	TGTGCCAGCAGTTACTCGCGTGCCTACAATGAGCAGTTCTTC
TRBJ2-7	TRBD2	TRBV24-1	-	CATSDPGEGKPYEQYF	TGTGCCACCAGTGATCCCGGGGAGGGGAAGCCCTACGAGCAGTACTTC
TRBJ1-4	-	TRBV21-1	-	CASSWTGSRNEKLFF	TGTGCCAGCAGTTGGACAGGGTCCCGTAATGAAAAACTGTTTTTT
TRBJ1-5	-	TRBV3-1/TRBV3-2	-	CASSQDQGLNQPQHF	TGTGCCAGCAGCCAAGACCAGGGGCTCAATCAGCCCCAGCATTTT
TRBJ2-3	TRBD2	TRBV19	-	CASRLTSGGSTDTQYF	TGTGCCAGTAGGTTGACTAGCGGGGGGAGCACAGATACGCAGTATTTT
TRBJ1-6	-	TRBV5-6	-	CASSVATVFNSPLHF	TGTGCCAGCAGCGTTGCGACAGTTTTTAATTCACCCCTCCACTTT
TRBJ1-2	-	TRBV12-3/TRBV12-4	few	CASSLLAGSGYTF	TGTGCCAGCAGTTTATTGGCAGGATCAGGCTACACCTTC
TRBJ1-5	-	TRBV19	-	CASSIWAPSNQPQHF	TGTGCCAGTAGTATCTGGGCCCCCAGCAATCAGCCCCAGCATTTT
TRBJ1-1	TRBD1	TRBV7-8	-	CASSRRDRFAPGTEAFF	TGTGCCAGCAGCCGGAGGGACAGGTTCGCCCCTGGCACTGAAGCTTTCTTT
TRBJ2-7	-	TRBV27	-	CASSFTIGAYEQYF	TGTGCCAGCAGTTTCACGATCGGTGCCTACGAGCAGTACTTC